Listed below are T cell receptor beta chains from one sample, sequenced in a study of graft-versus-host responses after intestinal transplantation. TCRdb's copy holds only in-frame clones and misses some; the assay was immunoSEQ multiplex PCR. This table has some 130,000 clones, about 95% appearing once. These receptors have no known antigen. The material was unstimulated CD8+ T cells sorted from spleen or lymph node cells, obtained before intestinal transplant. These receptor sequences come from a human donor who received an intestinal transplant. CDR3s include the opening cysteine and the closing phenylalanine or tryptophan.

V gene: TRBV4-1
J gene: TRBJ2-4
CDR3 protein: CASSRRRTGALAKNIQYF

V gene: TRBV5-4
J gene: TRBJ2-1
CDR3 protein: CASRASSNNEQFF

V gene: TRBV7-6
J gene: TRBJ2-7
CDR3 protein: CASSLTTSPYEQYF

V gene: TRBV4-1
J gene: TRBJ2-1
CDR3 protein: CASSREKPGLAEYSYNEQFF

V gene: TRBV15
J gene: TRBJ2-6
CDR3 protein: CATSGWKETASFSGANVLTF

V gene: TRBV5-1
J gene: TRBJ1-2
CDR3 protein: CASSLKSPTNYGYTF

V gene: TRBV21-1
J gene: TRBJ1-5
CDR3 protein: CASSLRGQHNQPQHF

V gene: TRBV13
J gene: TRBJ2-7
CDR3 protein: CASSSRPGPFVYEQYF

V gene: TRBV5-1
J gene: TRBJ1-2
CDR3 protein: CASSSDRPGGYTF

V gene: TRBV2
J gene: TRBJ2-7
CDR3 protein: CASERPYEQYF

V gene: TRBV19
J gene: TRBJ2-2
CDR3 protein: CASSIDGGGELFF

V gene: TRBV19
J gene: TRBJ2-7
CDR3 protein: CASSTVEREPPYEQYF

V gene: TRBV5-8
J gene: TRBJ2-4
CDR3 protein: CASSPWGRNEDIQYF

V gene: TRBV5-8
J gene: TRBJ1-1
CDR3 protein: CASSLAGTGGWNTEAFF

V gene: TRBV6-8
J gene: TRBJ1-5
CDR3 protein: CARIGQINQPQHF

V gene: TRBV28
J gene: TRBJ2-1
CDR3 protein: CASSSGLARNEQFF

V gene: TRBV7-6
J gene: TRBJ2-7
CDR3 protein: CASSLELASTYEQYF

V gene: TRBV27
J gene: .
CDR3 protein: CASSIASGRPYEQYF

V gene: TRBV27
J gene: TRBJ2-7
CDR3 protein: CASSFAIGREITHFPYEQYF

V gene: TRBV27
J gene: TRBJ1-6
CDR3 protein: CASSFQESNSPLHF

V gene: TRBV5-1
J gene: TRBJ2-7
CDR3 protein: CASSLAGSAAGGGEQYF

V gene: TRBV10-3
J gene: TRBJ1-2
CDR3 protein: CAISGLQGLSGYTF